A selection of T cell receptor beta chains follows, all from one sample in a study of patients and donors after allogeneic stem cell transplantation. TCRdb re-derived calls from the RT-PCR reads in MiXCR, one entry per CDR3 protein. This table holds about 400,000 distinct CDR3 sequences, roughly 16% found once. Sequencing used blood, either unsorted or a sorted T cell fraction (not recorded which). The receptors stem from a human donor who was either an allogeneic HSCT recipient or a stem cell or donor lymphocyte infusion donor (not recorded which). It is not recorded whose cells these are; they may come from a transplant donor. The CDR3 runs from the conserved cysteine through the conserved F or W. The D gene is left open where the match is weak. Expanded clones get a size class; other rows say once, few or many, or leave the size out.

J gene,D gene,clone size,V gene,CDR3 DNA,CDR3 protein
TRBJ2-7,NA,NA,TRBV7-6,TGTGCCAGCAGCCTCACCCCAGCGGTCTGGGTGCAGTACTTC,CASSLTPAVWVQYF
TRBJ2-1,NA,many,TRBV4-3,TGCGCCAGCAGCCAAGATATCAGGGAGAGCTCCTACAATGAGCAGTTCTTC,CASSQDIRESSYNEQFF
TRBJ1-2,NA,NA,TRBV7-7,TGTGCTAGCGTGTCCCGGGACGGGAACTATGGCTACACCTTC,CASVSRDGNYGYTF
TRBJ2-2,NA,few,TRBV6-1,TGTGCCAGCAAAAGGGTTAACACCGGGGAGCTGTTTTTT,CASKRVNTGELFF
TRBJ2-2,NA,many,TRBV7-9,TGTGCCAGCAGCGACCCAACAGGGAGGCCCGGGGAGCTGTTTTTT,CASSDPTGRPGELFF
TRBJ1-2,NA,NA,TRBV24-1,TGTGCCACCGGGGATTCGGCGGGGAACGGCTACACCTTC,CATGDSAGNGYTF
TRBJ1-6,NA,NA,TRBV20-1,TGCAGTGCCGCTGGGGGGCGAAATTCACCCCTCCACTTT,CSAAGGRNSPLHF
TRBJ2-3,TRBD2,few,TRBV5-1,TGCGCCAGCAGCCTCCGCCCGGGGGGGAGCACAGATACGCAGTATTTT,CASSLRPGGSTDTQYF
TRBJ2-7,NA,few,TRBV7-9,TGTGCCAGCAGCAACCCACCTCCCTACGAGCAGTACTTC,CASSNPPPYEQYF
TRBJ1-5,NA,NA,TRBV19,TGTGCCAGTCAGTCGGAAGACGGATATAGCAATCAGCCCCAGCATTTT,CASQSEDGYSNQPQHF
TRBJ2-5,NA,few,TRBV3-1,TGTGCCAGCAGCCTTGCATTGAGACAAGAGACCCAGTACTTC,CASSLALRQETQYF
TRBJ2-7,NA,NA,TRBV20-1,TGCAGTGCTAGGGGAAGTCCGGGGGATAGGGTGCAGTACTTC,CSARGSPGDRVQYF
TRBJ2-4,NA,NA,TRBV6-1,TGTGCCAGCAGTCCCATGGGGGTAGACAAAAACATTCAGTACTTC,CASSPMGVDKNIQYF
TRBJ1-1,NA,NA,TRBV19,TGTGCCAGTAGTTCAGGGGATTTGGGCACTGAAGCTTTCTTT,CASSSGDLGTEAFF
TRBJ2-7,TRBD2,many,TRBV6-2/TRBV6-3,TGTGCCAGCAGTTATCCGGGACTAGCGGTTTACGAGCAGTACTTC,CASSYPGLAVYEQYF
TRBJ1-6,NA,NA,TRBV7-8,TGTGCCAGCAGCTTAGAACAGGCTCGCTCCTATAATTCACCCCTCCACTTT,CASSLEQARSYNSPLHF
TRBJ1-2,TRBD1,few,TRBV24-1,TGTGCCACCAGAGACCGGGACAGGGGGGACTACACCTTC,CATRDRDRGDYTF
TRBJ2-7,NA,NA,TRBV5-1,TGCGCCAGCAGCCCCGAAACCTCCCGGCCAGAGAACTTC,CASSPETSRPENF
TRBJ1-4,NA,NA,TRBV3-1,TGTGCCAGCAGCCAAGATGGACCAACCACTGAAAAACTGTTTTTT,CASSQDGPTTEKLFF
TRBJ1-2,TRBD1,NA,TRBV12-3/TRBV12-4,TGTGCCAGCAGCCGGGGACAGGGGGTGTTTAACTATGGCTACACCTTC,CASSRGQGVFNYGYTF
TRBJ2-7,NA,NA,TRBV2,TGTGCCATTCCAGGTGAAGGGAAAGGCTACGAGCAGTACTTC,CAIPGEGKGYEQYF
TRBJ1-1,TRBD1,NA,TRBV10-3,TGTGCCATCAGTGTGGGGGGGACAGGAACTATTAACACTGAAGCTTTCTTT,CAISVGGTGTINTEAFF
TRBJ2-3,NA,NA,TRBV5-6,TGTGCCAGCAGCTTGGCCTGGGGCGGCGAAAGCACAGATACGCAGTATTTT,CASSLAWGGESTDTQYF
TRBJ2-3,NA,many,TRBV5-1,TGCGCCAGCAGCTCCGGGACCAGCACAGATACGCAGTATTTT,CASSSGTSTDTQYF
TRBJ2-1,NA,few,TRBV24-1,TGTGCCACCAGCCGCTCAAGTAGCGATGAGCAGTTCTTC,CATSRSSSDEQFF
TRBJ1-2,NA,NA,TRBV30,TGTGCCTGGAGCCTCCTGAGGGCCGGCTACACCTTC,CAWSLLRAGYTF
TRBJ2-2,TRBD2,NA,TRBV12-3/TRBV12-4,TGTGCCAGCAGTAGACTAGCGGGGGGTTCCACCGGGGAGCTGTTTTTT,CASSRLAGGSTGELFF
TRBJ1-1,TRBD1,NA,TRBV27,TGTGCCAGCAGTTCGGACAGGGTAACGGTTGTTGGCGACACTGAAGCTTTCTTT,CASSSDRVTVVGDTEAFF
TRBJ2-4,NA,NA,TRBV7-2,TGTGCCAGCAGCTTAAGGCTAGCATTTGGAAACATTCAGTACTTC,CASSLRLAFGNIQYF
TRBJ2-5,TRBD2,NA,TRBV7-2,TGTGCCAGCAGCTTAGTGTCGCTAGCGGGAGCCCGCGGGACCCAGTACTTC,CASSLVSLAGARGTQYF
TRBJ2-7,TRBD1,NA,TRBV18,TGTGCCAGCTCACCCGTGACAGGGGGCTACGAGCAGTACTTC,CASSPVTGGYEQYF
TRBJ1-5,NA,many,TRBV7-6,TGTGCCAGCAGCTTAGGGTTTCTCCAGCCCCAGCATTTT,CASSLGFLQPQHF
TRBJ1-3,NA,NA,TRBV3-1,TGTGCCAGCAGCCAAGAAATGAGGATGGGAAACACCATATATTTT,CASSQEMRMGNTIYF
TRBJ1-1,NA,few,TRBV6-5,TGTGCCAGCAGTTACCTGGGAGAGGGCACTGAAGCTTTCTTT,CASSYLGEGTEAFF
TRBJ2-1,TRBD2,NA,TRBV10-3,TGTGCCATCAGGAATAACGGACTAGCGGTTTCCTACAATGAGCAGTTCTTC,CAIRNNGLAVSYNEQFF
TRBJ1-5,NA,few,TRBV20-1,TGCAGTGCTAGAACTGTAGGGAGCAATCAGCCCCAGCATTTT,CSARTVGSNQPQHF
TRBJ2-7,NA,NA,TRBV5-1,TGCGCCAGCAGCCATTCCGGGGGCGAGCAGTACTTC,CASSHSGGEQYF
TRBJ2-7,TRBD1,few,TRBV4-1,TGCGCCAGCAGCCATCTAAACACCGGGACAGGGCTCAACGAGCAGTACTTC,CASSHLNTGTGLNEQYF
TRBJ2-7,TRBD2,few,TRBV4-1,TGCGCCAGCAGCCAAGTCGGGACTACTGGTTACGAGCAGTACTTC,CASSQVGTTGYEQYF
TRBJ2-2,TRBD2,NA,TRBV7-8,TGTGCCAGCAGCATAACTAGCGGAACGAACACCGGGGAGCTGTTTTTT,CASSITSGTNTGELFF
TRBJ2-1,NA,few,TRBV18,TGTGCCAGCTCACCACCCACCATCTCCTACAATGAGCAGTTCTTC,CASSPPTISYNEQFF
TRBJ2-5,TRBD2,few,TRBV7-9,TGTGCCAGCAGCTTCACACCGACTAGCGGGAGGCAAGAGACCCAGTACTTC,CASSFTPTSGRQETQYF
TRBJ1-2,NA,NA,TRBV5-1,TGCGCCAGCAGCTCGAATCGAGTATATGGCTACACCTTC,CASSSNRVYGYTF
TRBJ2-5,NA,many,TRBV12-3/TRBV12-4,TGTGCCAGCAGTTTAGCCGGGTTTGGGGGTCAAGAGACCCAGTACTTC,CASSLAGFGGQETQYF
TRBJ2-1,TRBD2,few,TRBV4-1,TGCGCCAGCAGCCCGGGGGGGCTCGGCTACAATGAGCAGTTCTTC,CASSPGGLGYNEQFF
TRBJ2-3,NA,NA,TRBV2,TGTGCCAGCAGTTCACAGGCCACAGATACGCAGTATTTT,CASSSQATDTQYF
TRBJ1-1,NA,few,TRBV6-1,TGTGCCAGCAGGGCCCTTTTTCGGCAGAACACTGAAGCTTTCTTT,CASRALFRQNTEAFF
TRBJ2-7,NA,NA,TRBV3-1,TGTGCCAGCAGCTTGACACGCGAAGAGCAGTACTTC,CASSLTREEQYF
TRBJ2-3,NA,NA,TRBV4-1,TGCGCCAGCAGCCAAGTGACTAGGAGCGCAGATACGCAGTATTTT,CASSQVTRSADTQYF
TRBJ2-3,NA,NA,TRBV20-1,TGCAACATCCCACTTAACACAGATACGCAGTATTTT,CNIPLNTDTQYF
TRBJ2-1,TRBD2,NA,TRBV12-3/TRBV12-4,TGTGCCAGCAGTTTCTGGACTAGCGGGGGCAATGAGCAGTTCTTC,CASSFWTSGGNEQFF
TRBJ1-6,TRBD1,few,TRBV6-1,TGTGCCAGCACCGACAGGGGTGGTAATTCACCCCTCCACTTT,CASTDRGGNSPLHF
TRBJ1-2,NA,few,TRBV9,TGTGCCAGCAGCGTAGAGACGGTTAACTATGGCTACACCTTC,CASSVETVNYGYTF